This T cell receptor (beta chain) came from a study of shared clonotypes between healthy human individuals. The CDR3 runs 12 residues. Trimming cost V 5 bases and J 4 bases, with 9 bases left between them. CDR1 SGHAT and CDR2 FQNNGV come from the germline V gene. The sample holds a few counts of this clone. The method was immunoSEQ multiplex PCR; TCRdb's version includes in-frame clones alone and lacks a portion of them. The repertoire holds some 2.1 million clones, with about 95% as singletons. This rearrangement joins TRBV11-2 to TRBJ2-7; D is ambiguous. Material: naive CD4+ T cells sorted from blood. Subset denoted: CD45RA+ positively selected. The receptor was isolated from a man younger than 35 in good health. CDR3 amino acids: CASSILRYEQYF. The CDR3 nucleotides are TGTGCCAGCAGCATCCTTCGGTACGAGCAGTACTTC.